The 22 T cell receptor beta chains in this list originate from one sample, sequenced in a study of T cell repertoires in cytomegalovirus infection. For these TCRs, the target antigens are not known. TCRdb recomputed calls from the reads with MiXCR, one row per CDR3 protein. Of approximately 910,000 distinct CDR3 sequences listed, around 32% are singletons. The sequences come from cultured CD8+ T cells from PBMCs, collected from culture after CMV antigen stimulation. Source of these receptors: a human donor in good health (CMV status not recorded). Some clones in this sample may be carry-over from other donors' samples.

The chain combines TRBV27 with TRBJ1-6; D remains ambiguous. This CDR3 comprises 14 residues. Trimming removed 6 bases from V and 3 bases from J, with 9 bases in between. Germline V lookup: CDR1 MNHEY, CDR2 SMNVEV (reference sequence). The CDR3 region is CASRTGFYNSPLHF. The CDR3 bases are TGTGCCAGCAGAACGGGATTCTATAATTCACCCCTCCACTTT.

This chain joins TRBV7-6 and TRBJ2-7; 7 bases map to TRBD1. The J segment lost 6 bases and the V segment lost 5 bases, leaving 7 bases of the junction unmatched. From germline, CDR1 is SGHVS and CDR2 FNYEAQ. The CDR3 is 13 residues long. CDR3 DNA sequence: TGTGCCAGCAGCCAAGGGGGCACGGGCGAGCAGTACTTC. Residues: CASSQGGTGEQYF. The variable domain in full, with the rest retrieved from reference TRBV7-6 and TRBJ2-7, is GAGVSQSPRYKVTKRGQDVALRCDPISGHVSLYWYRQALGQGPEFLTYFNYEAQQDKSGLPNDRFSAERPEGSISTLTIQRTEQRDSAMYRCASSQGGTGEQYFGPGTRLTVT.

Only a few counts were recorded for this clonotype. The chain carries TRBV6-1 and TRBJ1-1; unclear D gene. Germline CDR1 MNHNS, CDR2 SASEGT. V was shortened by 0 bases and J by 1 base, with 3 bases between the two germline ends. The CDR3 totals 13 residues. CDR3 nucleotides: TGTGCCAGCAGTGAAGCCTCGAACACTGAAGCTTTCTTT. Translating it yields CASSEASNTEAFF.

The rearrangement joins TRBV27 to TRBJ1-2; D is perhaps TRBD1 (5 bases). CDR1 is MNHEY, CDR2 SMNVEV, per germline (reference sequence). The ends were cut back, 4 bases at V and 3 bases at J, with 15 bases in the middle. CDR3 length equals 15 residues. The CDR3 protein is CASSSPGEGDYGYTF. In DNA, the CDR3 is TGTGCCAGCAGTTCCCCGGGGGAGGGAGACTATGGCTACACCTTC.

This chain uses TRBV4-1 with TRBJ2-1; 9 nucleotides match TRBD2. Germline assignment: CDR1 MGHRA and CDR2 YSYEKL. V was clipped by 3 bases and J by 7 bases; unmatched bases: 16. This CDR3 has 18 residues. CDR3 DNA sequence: TGCGCCAGCAGCCACCACAGGAGTGCGGGGGGGCCTAGTAATGAGCAGTTCTTC. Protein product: CASSHHRSAGGPSNEQFF.

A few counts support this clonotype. CDR3 sequence: CASSLPGTSGGASYEQYF. The CDR3 DNA reads as TGTGCCAGCAGCTTACCCGGGACTAGCGGGGGAGCCTCCTACGAGCAGTACTTC. The chain uses TRBV7-4 and TRBJ2-7; the match to TRBD2 covers 14 bases. CDR3 length equals 18 residues. Germline V CDR1 and CDR2: SGHVT, SQSDAQ. The ends lost 2 bases at V and 0 bases at J; junction bases unmatched: 6. The whole variable domain, remainder taken from reference TRBV7-4 and TRBJ2-7, is GAGVSQSPRYKVAKRGRDVALRCDSISGHVTLYWYRQTLGQGSEVLTYSQSDAQRDKSGRPSGRFSAERPERSVSTLKIQRTEQGDSAVYLCASSLPGTSGGASYEQYFGPGTRLTVT.

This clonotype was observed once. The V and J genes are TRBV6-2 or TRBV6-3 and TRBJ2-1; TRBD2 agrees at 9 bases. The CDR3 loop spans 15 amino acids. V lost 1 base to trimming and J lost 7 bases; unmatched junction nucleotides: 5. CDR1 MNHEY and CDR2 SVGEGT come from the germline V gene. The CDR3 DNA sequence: TGTGCCAGCAGTTACTATCGGACTAGCGTTAATGAGCAGTTCTTC. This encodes CASSYYRTSVNEQFF.

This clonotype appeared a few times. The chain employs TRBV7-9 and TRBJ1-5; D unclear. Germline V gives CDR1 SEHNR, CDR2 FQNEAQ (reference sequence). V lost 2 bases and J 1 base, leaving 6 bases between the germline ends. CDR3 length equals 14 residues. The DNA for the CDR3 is TGTGCCAGCAGCTTATTGAAGAGCAATCAGCCCCAGCATTTT. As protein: CASSLLKSNQPQHF.

CDR3 in DNA: TGTGCCATCCTTTTAAGGACAGGGCAAGGCTACACCTTC. The encoded protein is CAILLRTGQGYTF. The J gene is TRBJ1-2, the V gene TRBV10-3, with 8 positions matching TRBD1. There are 13 residues in the CDR3. The V and J ends lost 8 bases and 8 bases, in that order; junction bases with no gene match: 10. Germline V gives CDR1 ENHRY, CDR2 SYGVKD.

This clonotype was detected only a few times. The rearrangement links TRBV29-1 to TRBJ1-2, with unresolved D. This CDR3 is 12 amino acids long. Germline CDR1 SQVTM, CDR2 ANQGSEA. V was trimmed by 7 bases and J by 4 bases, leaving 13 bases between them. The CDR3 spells CSATTGPYGYTF. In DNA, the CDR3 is TGCAGCGCTACGACTGGTCCCTATGGCTACACCTTC.

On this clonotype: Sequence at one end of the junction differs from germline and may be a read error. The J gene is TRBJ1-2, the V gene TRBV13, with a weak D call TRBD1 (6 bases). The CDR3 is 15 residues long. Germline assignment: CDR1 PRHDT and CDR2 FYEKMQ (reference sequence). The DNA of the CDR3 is TGTGCCAACAGCTCCCGGGACAACGAACTATATGGCTACACCTTC. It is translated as CANSSRDNELYGYTF.

CDR3 bases: TGTGCCAGCAGCTTAGTTGGGCCAGATACGCAGTATTTT. This gives the protein CASSLVGPDTQYF. The rearrangement uses TRBV7-9 and TRBJ2-3; D gene ambiguous. V was pared by 1 base and J by 4 bases, with 6 bases between. This CDR3 is built from 13 residues. Per the germline V gene, CDR1 is SEHNR and CDR2 is FQNEAQ (reference sequence).

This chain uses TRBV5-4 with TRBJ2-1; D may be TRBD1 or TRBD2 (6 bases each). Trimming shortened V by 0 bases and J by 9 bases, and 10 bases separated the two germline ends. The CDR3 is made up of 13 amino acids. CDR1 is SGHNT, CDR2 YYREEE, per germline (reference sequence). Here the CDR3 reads CASSLAGAGEQFF. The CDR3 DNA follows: TGTGCCAGCAGCTTGGCGGGGGCAGGTGAGCAGTTCTTC.

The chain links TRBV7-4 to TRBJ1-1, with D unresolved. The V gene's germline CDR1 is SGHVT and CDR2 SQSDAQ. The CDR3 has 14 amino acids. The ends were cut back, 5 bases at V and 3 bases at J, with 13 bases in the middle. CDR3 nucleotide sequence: TGTGCCAGCAGCACACCAAATAGGGACACTGAAGCTTTCTTT. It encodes CASSTPNRDTEAFF.

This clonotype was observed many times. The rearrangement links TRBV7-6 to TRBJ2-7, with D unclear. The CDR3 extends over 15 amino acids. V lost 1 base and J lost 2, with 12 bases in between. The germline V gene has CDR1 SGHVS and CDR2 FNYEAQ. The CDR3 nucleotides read TGTGCCAGCAGCTTAGGAAAAGACCTCACCTACGAGCAGTACTTC. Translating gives CASSLGKDLTYEQYF.

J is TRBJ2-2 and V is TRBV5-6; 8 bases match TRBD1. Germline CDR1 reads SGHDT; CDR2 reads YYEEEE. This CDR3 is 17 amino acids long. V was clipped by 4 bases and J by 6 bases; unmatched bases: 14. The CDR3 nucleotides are TGTGCCAGCAGCCGACAGGGGCCGCCATATCCGGCCGGGGAGCTGTTTTTT. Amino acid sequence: CASSRQGPPYPAGELFF.

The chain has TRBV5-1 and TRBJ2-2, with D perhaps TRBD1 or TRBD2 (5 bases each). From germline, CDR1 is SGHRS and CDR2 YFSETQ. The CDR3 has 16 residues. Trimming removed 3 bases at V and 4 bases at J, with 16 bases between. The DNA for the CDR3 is TGCGCCAGCAGCTACGAGGGGAAGGGTCTCACCGGGGAGCTGTTTTTT. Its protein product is CASSYEGKGLTGELFF.

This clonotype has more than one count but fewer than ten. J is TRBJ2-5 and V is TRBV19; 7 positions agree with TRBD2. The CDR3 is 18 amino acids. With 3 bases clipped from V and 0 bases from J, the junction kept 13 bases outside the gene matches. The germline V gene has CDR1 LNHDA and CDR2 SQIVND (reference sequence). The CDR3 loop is CASSIGSEWGGYQETQYF. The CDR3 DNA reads TGTGCCAGTAGTATTGGTTCAGAGTGGGGGGGGTACCAAGAGACCCAGTACTTC.

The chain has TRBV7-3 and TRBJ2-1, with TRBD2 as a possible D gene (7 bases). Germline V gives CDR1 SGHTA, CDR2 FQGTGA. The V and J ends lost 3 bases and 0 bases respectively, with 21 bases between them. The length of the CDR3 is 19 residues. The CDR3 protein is CASSFGGGGRLSSYNEQFF. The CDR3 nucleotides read TGTGCCAGCAGCTTTGGAGGGGGGGGCCGACTAAGCTCCTACAATGAGCAGTTCTTC.

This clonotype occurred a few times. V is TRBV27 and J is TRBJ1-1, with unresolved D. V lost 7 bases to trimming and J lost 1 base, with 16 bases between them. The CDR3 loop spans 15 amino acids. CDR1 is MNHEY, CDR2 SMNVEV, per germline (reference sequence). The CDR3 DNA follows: TGTGCCAGCACACTTTTGGCAGGTGAGAACACTGAAGCTTTCTTT. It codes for CASTLLAGENTEAFF.

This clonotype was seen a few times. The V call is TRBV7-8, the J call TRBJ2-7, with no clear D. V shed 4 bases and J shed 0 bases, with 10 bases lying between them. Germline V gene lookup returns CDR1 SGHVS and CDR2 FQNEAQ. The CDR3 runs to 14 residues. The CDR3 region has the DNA TGTGCCAGCAGCTCCCGGCGCGGCTCCTACGAGCAGTACTTC. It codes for CASSSRRGSYEQYF.

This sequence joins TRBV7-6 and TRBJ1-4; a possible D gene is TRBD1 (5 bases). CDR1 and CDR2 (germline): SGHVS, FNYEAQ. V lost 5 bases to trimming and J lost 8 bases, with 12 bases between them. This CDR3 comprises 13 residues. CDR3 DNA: TGTGCCAGCAGCCCAGTGAGGGACGAAAAACTGTTTTTT. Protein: CASSPVRDEKLFF.